This TCR beta chain comes out of a study of blood T cell repertoires in COVID-19. Study in general: Acute-phase and convalescent COVID-19 samples originated in the United States, Italy and Spain. PBMCs, B-cell-depleted T cells, or T cells provided the cDNA or gDNA that made up the material.

The V and J ends lost 3 bases and 4 bases, in that order; junction bases with no gene match: 9. The CDR3 is 16 amino acids. CDR1 and CDR2 (germline): MDHEN, SYDVKM. Original methodology: Amplification from reference gene primers served as the basis for estimated nucleated cell counts. The data were produced by immunoSEQ multiplex PCR, yet TCRdb's version contains in-frame clones alone and is incomplete. V, J and clone size are those of that table, while D and trimming were read from the DNA. This sample yields under 500,000 clones, of which approximately 90% are seen a single time; 4.3% belongs to the top ten.

The V and J genes are TRBV28 and TRBJ1-2; TRBD1 matches 9 bases. The sequence was obtained from a woman in her thirties with acute or convalescent COVID-19. The sample comprised peripheral blood. CDR3 residues: CASSFKYRGPVYGYTF. CDR3 bases: TGTGCCAGCAGTTTCAAATACAGGGGGCCCGTCTATGGCTACACCTTC.